This TCR beta chain was recovered during a study of T cell repertoires in cytomegalovirus infection (dated by TCRdb to about 2019). With respect to the entire study: Peptide stimulations targeted recently identified HLA-C-restricted CMV epitopes, whose presentation resists viral immunomodulation, together with well-studied HLA-B-restricted epitopes. Donor HLA type was relevant to the analysis, as public TCR beta signatures indicated carriage of CMV infection together with the matching HLA type. Overall results and qualifications from the work: The ex vivo response was dominated by HLA-C-restricted CMV-specific TCR beta clonotypes, which also provided the single most frequent clonotype in two of eight donors. Carriers of CMV infection plus the relevant HLA type were discriminated by the cumulative frequency of public TCR beta family members in the study cohort and in an independent 352-donor cohort.

Sample treatment or condition, as interpreted from the label and publication: in vitro stimulation with specific CMV peptide epitopes to enrich CMV-specific T cells. This clonotype was recorded at least ten times. Its antigen target is currently unknown. Base quality data are lacking; no much larger clone is found one base away. TCRdb lists the instrument as Illumina HiSeq 1500. The public reads were quality trimmed at Q25 with fastp and then assembled into clones with MiXCR by TCRdb, keeping productive beta chains. Identical CDR3 proteins give one entry, which carries the most common genes and DNA. Recorded for this sample are some 800,000 distinct CDR3 sequences; just under 30% of them occurred a single time. Under 15% of the sample is in the top ten clones. The CDR3 contains 15 residues, cysteine and phenylalanine counted. Left in the record is the CDR3 DNA by itself, 45 bases read in frame from the first base. The germline V and J ends show losses of 5 bases and 5 bases respectively, and no gene match explains 9 bases of the junction. CDR1 is given as SGHTA and CDR2 as FQGNSA, both from the germline V gene.

This material consisted of cultured CD8+ T cells from PBMCs, taken from culture after CMV antigen stimulation. The chain uses TRBV7-2 and TRBJ2-7, and TRBD1 aligns with 10 junction nucleotides. This receptor was obtained from a human donor in good health (CMV status not recorded). Some clones in this sample may be carry-over from other donors' samples. The CDR3 protein: CASSRGTGEVNEQYF. The nucleotides are TGTGCCAGCAGCAGAGGGACAGGGGAGGTCAACGAGCAGTACTTC.